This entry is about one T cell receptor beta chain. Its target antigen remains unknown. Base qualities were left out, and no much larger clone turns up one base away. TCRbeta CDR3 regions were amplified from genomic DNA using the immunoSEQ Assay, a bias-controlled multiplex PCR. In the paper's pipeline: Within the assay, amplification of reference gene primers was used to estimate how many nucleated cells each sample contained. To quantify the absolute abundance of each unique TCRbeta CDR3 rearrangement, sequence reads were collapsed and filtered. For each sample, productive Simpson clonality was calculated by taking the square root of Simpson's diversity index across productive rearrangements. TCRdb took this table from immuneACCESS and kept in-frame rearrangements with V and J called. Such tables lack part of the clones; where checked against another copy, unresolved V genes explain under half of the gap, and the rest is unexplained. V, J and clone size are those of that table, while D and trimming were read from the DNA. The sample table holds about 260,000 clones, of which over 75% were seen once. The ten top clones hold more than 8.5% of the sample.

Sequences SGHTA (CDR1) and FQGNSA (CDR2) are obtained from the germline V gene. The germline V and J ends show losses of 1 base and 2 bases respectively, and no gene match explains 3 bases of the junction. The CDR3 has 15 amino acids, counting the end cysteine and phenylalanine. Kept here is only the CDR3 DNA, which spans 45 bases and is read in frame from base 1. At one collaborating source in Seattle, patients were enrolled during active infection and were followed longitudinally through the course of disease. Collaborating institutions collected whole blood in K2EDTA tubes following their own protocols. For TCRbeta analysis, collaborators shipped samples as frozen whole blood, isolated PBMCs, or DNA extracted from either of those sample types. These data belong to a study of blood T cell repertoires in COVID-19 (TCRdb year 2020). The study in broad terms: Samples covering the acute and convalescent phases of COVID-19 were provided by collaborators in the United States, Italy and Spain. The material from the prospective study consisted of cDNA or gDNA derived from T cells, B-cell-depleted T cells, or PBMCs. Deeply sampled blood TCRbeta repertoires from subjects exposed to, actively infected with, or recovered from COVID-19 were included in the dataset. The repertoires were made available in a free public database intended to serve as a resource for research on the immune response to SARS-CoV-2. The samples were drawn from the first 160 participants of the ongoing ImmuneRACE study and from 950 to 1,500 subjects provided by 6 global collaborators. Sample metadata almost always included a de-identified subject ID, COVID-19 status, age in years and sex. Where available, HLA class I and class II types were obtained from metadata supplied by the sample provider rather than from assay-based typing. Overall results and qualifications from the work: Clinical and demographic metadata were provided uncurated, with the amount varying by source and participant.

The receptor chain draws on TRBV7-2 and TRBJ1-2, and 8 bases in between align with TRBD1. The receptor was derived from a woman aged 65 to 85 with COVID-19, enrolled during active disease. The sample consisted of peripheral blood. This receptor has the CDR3 CASSLGPGGNYGYTF. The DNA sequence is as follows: TGTGCCAGCAGCTTAGGTCCAGGGGGCAACTATGGCTACACCTTC.